This entry concerns a single T cell receptor beta chain. Its antigen is still unknown. No clone much larger than this one lies a single base away; base qualities are absent. The CDR3 regions of human TCRbeta chains were subjected to immunosequencing. Concerning the study's data processing: Repertoire TCRs were matched against a reference library of SARS-CoV-2-specific TCRs generated with the MIRA antigen-specificity platform. Breadth meant the fraction of unique TCRs that were SARS-CoV-2-associated, whereas depth meant the fraction of total T cells that were SARS-CoV-2-associated. Each spike-specific TCR was assigned to its reactive spike region and to a CD4 or CD8 class using the MIRA data. Log10-transformed breadth and depth values were compared by one-way ANOVA with Sidak's multiple comparisons tests. TCRdb obtained this table from immuneACCESS and retained in-frame rearrangements with V and J assigned. These tables miss some clones; where compared with another copy, unresolved V genes account for less than half of the shortfall, and the remainder is unexplained. V, J and clone size were drawn from that table, and D and trimming were deduced from the DNA. This sample lists 100,000 to 120,000 clones; 85% to 90% were detected once. 7% to 10% of the sample is held by the ten biggest clonotypes.

The sample is drawn from a study of T cell responses to AZD1222 COVID-19 vaccine (dated by TCRdb to the early 2020s). With regard to the full study: AZD1222 recipients whose second dose came at about 4 weeks and those whose second dose came at about 12 weeks were combined into one group, since spike-specific TCR depth and breadth did not differ between the two schedules. Trial participants were enrolled into age subgroups of 18-55, 56-69 and 70-plus years, which contained 148, 28 and 57 TCR-sequenced participants, respectively. A total of under 250 trial participants underwent TCR sequencing, of whom 207 had received two doses of AZD1222 and about 25 had received two doses of the MenACWY control vaccine.

Overall results and qualifications from the work: Most participants were white British and females outnumbered males, and the authors suggested that clonal diversity may have been underestimated. Spike-specific TCR breadth and depth rose significantly after two AZD1222 doses compared with day 0 and with MenACWY recipients. The vaccine-associated CD4 TCRs covered the entire spike protein, and the dominant responses fell in regions 160-218 and 743-854. Conclusions about previously exposed vaccinees are limited because only a handful of AZD1222 recipients were SARS-CoV-2 seropositive at baseline. Because no day 14 peak-response samples were available, the repertoires could be characterized only after the peak T cell response. In the small 56-69-year group, the increase in depth fell short of significance, most likely because of low power. Reportedly, almost half of the unique spike-specific TCRs recognized epitopes lying outside the regions that are mutated in the B.1.351 and B.1.1.7 variants.

The time point label corresponds to: baseline before first vaccination. Vaccinee samples came from UK trials COV001 and COV002, including a single-blind randomized controlled phase 2/3 trial of AZD1222 (ChAdOx1 nCoV-19) in healthy adults. For TCRbeta chain sequencing, PBMC samples from trial participants were taken at day 0 and at day 28 after the second dose. CDR1 and CDR2, looked up from the germline V gene (reference sequence), are SEHNR and FQNEAQ. Spanning cysteine to phenylalanine, the CDR3 consists of 16 amino acids. The entry retains the CDR3 DNA only, 48 bases that are in frame from base 1. The trim is 5 bases for V and 2 bases for J, with a gap of 16 bases between the germline ends.

The sequencing here drew on peripheral blood, taken on day 0 of AZD1222 vaccination. The clonotype originates from an adult in good health. This sequence uses TRBV7-9 and TRBJ1-5; the D segment cannot be called with confidence. The sequenced DNA: TGTGCCAGCAGCCCCAGTAGTATCCAGGGCAATCAGCCCCAGCATTTT. It specifies CASSPSSIQGNQPQHF. The CDR3 plus the reference TRBV7-9 and TRBJ1-5 genes for the other parts give the full variable domain: DTGVSQNPRHKITKRGQNVTFRCDPISEHNRLYWYRQTLGQGPEFLTYFQNEAQLEKSRLLSDRFSAERPKGSFSTLEIQRTEQGDSAMYLCASSPSSIQGNQPQHFGDGTRLSIL.